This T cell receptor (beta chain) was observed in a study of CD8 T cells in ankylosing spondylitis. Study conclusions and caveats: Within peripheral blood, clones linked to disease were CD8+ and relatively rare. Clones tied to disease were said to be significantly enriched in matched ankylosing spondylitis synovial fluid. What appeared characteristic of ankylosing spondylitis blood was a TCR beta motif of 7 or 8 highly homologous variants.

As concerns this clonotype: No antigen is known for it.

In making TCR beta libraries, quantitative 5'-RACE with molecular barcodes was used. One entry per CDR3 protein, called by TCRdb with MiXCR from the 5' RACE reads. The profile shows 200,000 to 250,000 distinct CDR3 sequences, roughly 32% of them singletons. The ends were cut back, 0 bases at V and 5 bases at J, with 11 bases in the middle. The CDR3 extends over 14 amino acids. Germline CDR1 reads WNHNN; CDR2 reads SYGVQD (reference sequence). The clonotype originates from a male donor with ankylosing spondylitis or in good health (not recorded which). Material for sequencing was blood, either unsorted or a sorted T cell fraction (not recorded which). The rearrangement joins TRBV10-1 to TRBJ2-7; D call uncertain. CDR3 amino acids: CASSESVGLDEQYF. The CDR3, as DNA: TGCGCCAGCAGTGAGTCGGTGGGTCTGGACGAGCAGTACTTC.